One and the same sample provided the 23 T cell receptor beta chains below, sequenced in a study of Graves' ophthalmopathy and Graves' hyperthyroidism. As the template, RNA transcripts were used to amplify TCR beta CDR3 regions. RT-PCR with HTBI primers came first, then second-round multiplex PCR. TCRdb itself ran the multiplex PCR reads through MiXCR, one entry per CDR3 protein. The sample has 1 million to 1.3 million distinct CDR3 sequences, 36% seen once. Specimen: peripheral blood or thyroid tissue (not recorded which). The source of these receptors is an adult man with Graves' hyperthyroidism.

Comments on this clonotype: A much larger clone sits a single nucleotide away, making a read error possible. Because the CDR3 is missing its conserved closing phenylalanine or tryptophan, this is likely a read error. The V gene is TRBV7-2, the J gene TRBJ1-6; TRBD1 aligns across 8 bases. The V and J ends lost 6 bases and 5 bases, in that order; junction bases with no gene match: 9. CDR3 length equals 16 residues. Per the germline V gene, CDR1 is SGHTA and CDR2 is FQGNSA. The CDR3 is CASSRRGPANNSPLHL. CDR3 nucleotide sequence: TGTGCCAGCAGTCGCAGGGGGCCCGCAAATAATTCACCCCTCCACCTT.

In its sample, this clonotype was seen many times. This rearrangement joins TRBV7-8 to TRBJ1-5, with D maybe TRBD1 (5 bases). Trimming removed 5 bases at V and 0 bases at J, with 17 bases between. The CDR3 spans 17 residues. In germline, CDR1 is SGHVS, CDR2 FQNEAQ. This CDR3 reads CASSKGAVLNSNQPQHF. The CDR3 bases are TGTGCCAGCAGCAAAGGGGCAGTCCTGAATAGCAATCAGCCCCAGCATTTT.

This clonotype showed up many times. This chain links TRBV19 with TRBJ1-1, with D perhaps TRBD1 (6 bases). V was shortened by 6 bases and J by 1 base, with 15 bases between the two germline ends. The CDR3 is made up of 15 amino acids. Per the germline V gene, CDR1 is LNHDA and CDR2 is SQIVND (reference sequence). DNA of the CDR3: TGTGCCAGTAGCACCGGAGGAGGGGGGAACACTGAAGCTTTCTTT. Protein: CASSTGGGGNTEAFF.

This clonotype was observed a handful of times. The rearrangement uses TRBV10-2 and TRBJ2-7; 11 bases match TRBD2. The CDR3 runs to 16 residues. V gave up 4 bases and J gave up 7 bases; unmatched junction bases: 12. Germline V gives CDR1 WSHSY, CDR2 SAAADI. CDR3 sequence reads: CASSAGLAGASGEQYF. CDR3 bases: TGCGCCAGCAGTGCCGGACTAGCGGGCGCCTCCGGGGAGCAGTACTTC.

Many counts were recorded for this clonotype. The genes are TRBV12-3 or TRBV12-4 and TRBJ1-2; 10 bases agree with TRBD1. The CDR3 contains 15 residues. V trimming: 6 bases; J trimming: 2 bases; junction bases outside the gene matches: 6. Here the CDR3 reads CASRQTGGANYGYTF. The DNA of the CDR3 is TGTGCCAGCAGACAGACAGGGGGCGCGAACTATGGCTACACCTTC.

Notes on this clonotype: At one of its ends the junction is not consistent with the germline gene, which may arise from a read error. V is TRBV5-1 and J is TRBJ2-7; TRBD2 matches at 9 bases. Germline V gene data show CDR1 as SGHRS and CDR2 as YFSETQ. This CDR3 region has 14 residues. CDR3: CASSLMREGYGQYF. CDR3 in DNA: TGCGCCAGCAGCCTGATGCGGGAGGGGTACGGGCAGTACTTC. Drawing the rest from reference TRBV5-1 and TRBJ2-7, the complete variable domain is KAGVTQTPRYLIKTRGQQVTLSCSPISGHRSVSWYQQTPGQGLQFLFEYFSETQRNKGNFPGRFSGRQFSNSRSEMNVSTLELGDSALYLCASSLMREGYGQYFGPGTRLTVT.

This clonotype was counted only a few times. V and J are TRBV7-8 and TRBJ2-5; 7 nucleotides line up with TRBD2. The V and J ends lost 6 bases and 10 bases, in that order; junction bases with no gene match: 17. The CDR3 extends over 15 amino acids. CDR1 and CDR2 (germline): SGHVS, FQNEAQ. The CDR3 sequence: CASRSGTMTGAYQYF. In nucleotides, the CDR3 is TGTGCCAGCAGGTCTGGGACTATGACGGGCGCATACCAGTACTTC.

In regard to this clonotype: The DNA is left out, because the CDR3 cannot be placed on it with certainty; the CDR3 is given as TCRdb lists it. The CDR3 loop is CASSLDGDDVGGIFYEQYFGQYF. This chain connects TRBV7-2 to TRBJ2-7; TRBD2, as called in the table, went unchecked against the DNA. From germline, CDR1 is SGHTA and CDR2 FQGNSA. The CDR3 region is 23 residues in length, termini included.

J is TRBJ2-2 and V is TRBV6-1, with D perhaps matching TRBD1 or TRBD2 (6 bases each). Trimming removed 3 bases at V and 5 bases at J, with 13 bases between. This CDR3 has 15 amino acids. From germline, CDR1 is MNHNS and CDR2 SASEGT. This chain's CDR3 is CASSEEGRGTGELFF. CDR3 bases: TGTGCCAGCAGTGAGGAGGGCAGGGGTACCGGGGAGCTGTTTTTT.

This clonotype has a handful of counts. A read error may produce the germline difference seen at one junction end. The chain is built from TRBV20-1 and TRBJ1-2; the match to TRBD1 covers 7 bases. Per the germline V gene, CDR1 is DFQATT and CDR2 is SNEGSKA (reference sequence). This CDR3 has 16 residues. The CDR3 sequence is CSARASNRGLRNGYTF. As DNA, the CDR3 is TGCAGTGCCAGAGCTTCAAACAGGGGCCTTCGGAATGGCTACACCTTC.

Notes on this clonotype: At one end the junction does not follow the germline gene, possibly because of a read error. This sequence joins TRBV7-9 and TRBJ2-7; weak D call: TRBD1 (6 bases). The CDR3 covers 16 residues. Germline V CDR1 and CDR2: SEHNR, FQNEAQ (reference sequence). CDR3 residues: CVSSLDVDRRAYEQYF. CDR3 in DNA: TGTGTCAGCAGCTTAGACGTCGACAGGAGAGCCTACGAGCAGTACTTC.

This clonotype was seen a handful of times. This sequence joins TRBV3-1 and TRBJ1-6; 7 nucleotides align to TRBD1. The CDR3 is 15 residues long. After removal of 2 bases from V and 7 bases from J, the junction contained 5 bases not matched to a gene. Germline CDR1 reads LGHDT; CDR2 reads YNNKEL (reference sequence). CDR3 DNA sequence: TGTGCCAGCAGCCAAAACCCAGGGGGAAATTCACCCCTCCACTTT. This encodes CASSQNPGGNSPLHF.

Details on this clonotype: A clone one base away is much larger, so this may be a read error. This chain connects TRBV10-3 to TRBJ2-7, with unresolved D. This CDR3 comprises 17 residues. The germline CDR1 and CDR2 sequences are ENHRY and SYGVKD. The CDR3: CAINESGGRMSSYEQYF. In DNA form, the CDR3 reads TGTGCCATCAATGAGTCGGGCGGCCGAATGAGCTCCTACGAGCAGTACTTC.

The CDR3 here is CARGGSSVHEQFF. CDR3 in DNA: TGTGCCAGGGGGGGGTCTAGCGTCCATGAGCAGTTCTTC. The rearrangement uses TRBV7-9 and TRBJ2-1; 7 nucleotides align to TRBD2. Trimming removed 9 bases from V and 8 bases from J; junction bases left unmatched: 10. Looked up from germline, CDR1 is SEHNR and CDR2 is FQNEAQ (reference sequence). The CDR3 length is 13 residues.

V gene TRBV10-3 combines with J gene TRBJ1-5; weak D call: TRBD1 (5 bases). The germline V gene encodes CDR1 ENHRY and CDR2 SYGVKD. The V gene lost 5 bases and the J gene lost 0 bases, with 14 bases spanning the gap. There are 16 residues in the CDR3. In DNA form, the CDR3 reads TGTGCCATCAGTTATTCGACAGACGGTAGCAATCAGCCCCAGCATTTT. It yields the protein CAISYSTDGSNQPQHF.

Ten or more counts support this clonotype. The chain is built from TRBV7-6 and TRBJ2-7; 9 nucleotides line up with TRBD1. The CDR3 runs to 16 residues. With 5 bases clipped from V and 5 bases from J, the junction kept 13 bases outside the gene matches. CDR1 is SGHVS, CDR2 FNYEAQ, per germline. CDR3 DNA sequence: TGTGCCAGCAGCCTCCAACCGACAGGGGGAGGGAACGAGCAGTACTTC. Residues: CASSLQPTGGGNEQYF.

This clonotype was counted ten times or more. This chain joins TRBV7-6 and TRBJ1-2; D not certain. This CDR3 has 18 residues. In germline, CDR1 is SGHVS, CDR2 FNYEAQ. The V and J ends lost 1 base and 2 bases respectively, with 20 bases between them. The chain's CDR3 is CASSLVASPLNTNYGYTF. The DNA of the CDR3 is TGTGCCAGCAGCTTAGTTGCCAGCCCGCTCAACACGAACTATGGCTACACCTTC.

Note on this clonotype: A much larger clonotype is one base distant, so this may be a read error. The rearrangement links TRBV20-1 to TRBJ1-4; perhaps TRBD1 as D (6 bases). Looked up from germline, CDR1 is DFQATT and CDR2 is SNEGSKA (reference sequence). This CDR3 comprises 14 residues. The chain's CDR3 is CSAPDSRRDEKPFF. The CDR3, as DNA: TGCAGTGCTCCGGACAGCCGCAGAGATGAAAAACCGTTTTTT.

This chain links TRBV28 with TRBJ2-5, with 8 nucleotides matching TRBD2. With 11 bases clipped from V and 4 bases from J, the junction kept 9 bases outside the gene matches. The CDR3 length is 13 residues. Germline V gene sequence: CDR1 MDHEN, CDR2 SYDVKM. CDR3 coding DNA: TGTGCCTGGGGAGGGGCGGGGGGAGAGACCCAGTACTTC. Its translation is CAWGGAGGETQYF. The full variable domain, with the rest looked up from reference TRBV28 and TRBJ2-5, is DVKVTQSSRYLVKRTGEKVFLECVQDMDHENMFWYRQDPGLGLRLIYFSYDVKMKEKGDIPEGYSVSREKKERFSLILESASTNQTSMYLCAWGGAGGETQYFGPGTRLLVL.

This chain connects TRBV5-1 to TRBJ1-1; TRBD1 agrees at 10 bases. Germline trimming cut 4 bases from V and 8 bases from J; bases unmatched to any gene: 8. Germline CDR1 reads SGHRS; CDR2 reads YFSETQ. The CDR3 is made up of 14 amino acids. The DNA for the CDR3 is TGCGCCAGCAGCGTTGGAGCGACAGGGGGCGAAGCTTTCTTT. The encoded protein is CASSVGATGGEAFF.

Regarding this clonotype: One end of the junction fails to match germline, which may point to a read error. The J gene is TRBJ2-3, the V gene TRBV15; TRBD2 might be the D (7 bases). The CDR3 runs 13 residues. Germline-derived CDR1 and CDR2 are LNHNV and YYDKDF (reference sequence). The CDR3 coding sequence is TGTGCCACCAGCGGAGATCTCGGGGGGCGCGAGTATTTT. Its protein is CATSGDLGGREYF. The complete variable domain, with remaining parts taken from reference TRBV15 and TRBJ2-3, reads DAMVIQNPRYQVTQFGKPVTLSCSQTLNHNVMYWYQQKSSQAPKLLFHYYDKDFNNEADTPDNFQSRRPNTSFCFLDIRSPGLGDTAMYLCATSGDLGGREYFGPGTRLTVL.

The table lists this clonotype with a few counts. This chain connects TRBV10-2 to TRBJ2-5; D possibly corresponds to TRBD1 (5 bases). V lost 0 bases, J lost 5 bases, and 10 bases lay in between. The germline V gene encodes CDR1 WSHSY and CDR2 SAAADI. The CDR3 is 14 amino acids. CDR3 sequence (DNA): TGCGCCAGCAGTGAGTCGGGGCCCACCGAGACCCAGTACTTC. It codes for CASSESGPTETQYF.

Many counts were recorded for this clonotype. The V call is TRBV7-9, the J call TRBJ2-6, with D maybe TRBD2 (6 bases). V lost 3 bases and J lost 4, with 13 bases in between. Germline assignment: CDR1 SEHNR and CDR2 FQNEAQ (reference sequence). This CDR3 comprises 16 residues. CDR3 sequence: CASSFFPEGGANVLTF. Here the CDR3 DNA reads TGTGCCAGCAGCTTCTTTCCGGAGGGGGGGGCCAACGTCCTGACTTTC.